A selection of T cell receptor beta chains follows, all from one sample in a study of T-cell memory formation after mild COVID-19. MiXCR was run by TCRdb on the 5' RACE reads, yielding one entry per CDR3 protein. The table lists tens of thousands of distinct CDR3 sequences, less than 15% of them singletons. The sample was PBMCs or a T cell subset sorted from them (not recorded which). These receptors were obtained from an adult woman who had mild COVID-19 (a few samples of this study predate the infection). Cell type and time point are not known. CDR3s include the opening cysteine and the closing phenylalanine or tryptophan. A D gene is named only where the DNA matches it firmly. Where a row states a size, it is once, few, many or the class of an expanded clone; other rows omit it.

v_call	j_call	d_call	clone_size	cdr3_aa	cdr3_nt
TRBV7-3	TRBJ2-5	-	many	CASSLSRAFQETQYF	TGTGCCAGCAGCTTAAGTAGGGCCTTCCAAGAGACCCAGTACTTC
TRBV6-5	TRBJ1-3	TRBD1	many	CASSDRGLNSGNTIYF	TGTGCCAGCAGTGACAGGGGGCTAAACTCTGGAAACACCATATATTTT
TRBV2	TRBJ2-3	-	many	CASSEGYPWDTQYF	TGTGCCAGCAGTGAGGGGTACCCCTGGGATACGCAGTATTTT
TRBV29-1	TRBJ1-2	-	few	CSVEDGGLGYTF	TGCAGCGTTGAAGATGGGGGGCTTGGCTACACCTTC
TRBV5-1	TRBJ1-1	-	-	CASSAPGLLMNTEAFF	TGCGCCAGCAGCGCCCCGGGACTCCTCATGAACACTGAAGCTTTCTTT
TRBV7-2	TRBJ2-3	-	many	CASSASGTTSTDTQYF	TGTGCCAGCAGCGCCTCCGGGACCACTAGCACAGATACGCAGTATTTT
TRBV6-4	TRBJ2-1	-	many	CASSETVGANEQFF	TGTGCCAGCAGTGAGACAGTGGGTGCCAATGAGCAGTTCTTC
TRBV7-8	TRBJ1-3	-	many	CASSPGPPRHQSSGNTIYF	TGTGCCAGCAGCCCAGGCCCGCCTCGGCACCAGAGCTCTGGAAACACCATATATTTT
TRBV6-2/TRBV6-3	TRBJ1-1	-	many	CASSYRPQVPGNTEAFF	TGTGCCAGCAGTTACCGCCCACAGGTGCCAGGTAACACTGAAGCTTTCTTT
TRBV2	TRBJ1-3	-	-	CASSEASAGNTIYF	TGTGCCAGCAGTGAAGCGTCAGCTGGAAACACCATATATTTT
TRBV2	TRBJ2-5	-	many	CASSGGRSHQETQYF	TGTGCCAGCAGTGGGGGCAGGAGCCACCAAGAGACCCAGTACTTC
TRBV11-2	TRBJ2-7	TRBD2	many	CASSVPGTSGSYEQYF	TGTGCCAGCAGCGTCCCTGGGACTAGCGGCTCCTACGAGCAGTACTTC
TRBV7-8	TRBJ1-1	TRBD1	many	CASSNRQGTMNTEAFF	TGTGCCAGCAGCAACAGACAGGGAACAATGAACACTGAAGCTTTCTTT
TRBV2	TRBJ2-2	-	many	CASGHQIPGELFF	TGTGCCAGCGGCCACCAGATACCCGGGGAGCTGTTTTTT
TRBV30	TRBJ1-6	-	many	CAWSASGYSPLHF	TGTGCCTGGAGTGCCTCAGGGTACTCACCCCTCCACTTT
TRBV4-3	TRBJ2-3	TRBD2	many	CASSQGRSSGSTDTQYF	TGCGCCAGCAGCCAAGGCCGATCTAGCGGAAGCACAGATACGCAGTATTTT
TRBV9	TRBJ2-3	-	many	CASSLTTYSSTDTQYF	TGTGCCAGCAGCCTTACGACCTATTCTAGCACAGATACGCAGTATTTT
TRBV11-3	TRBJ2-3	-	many	CASSPMRGSSSTDTQYF	TGTGCCAGCAGCCCGATGAGAGGTTCGTCGAGCACAGATACGCAGTATTTT
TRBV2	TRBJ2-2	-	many	CASSDTLKGTGELFF	TGTGCCAGCAGTGACACCCTGAAAGGGACCGGGGAGCTGTTTTTT
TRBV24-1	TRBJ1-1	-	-	CATRAQNTEAFF	TGTGCCACCAGAGCCCAGAACACTGAAGCTTTCTTT
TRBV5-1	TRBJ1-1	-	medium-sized	CASSSDRYGEAFF	TGCGCCAGCAGCTCCGATAGATACGGCGAAGCTTTCTTT
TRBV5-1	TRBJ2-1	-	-	CASSSTLDEQFF	TGCGCCAGCAGCTCCACCCTGGATGAGCAGTTCTTC
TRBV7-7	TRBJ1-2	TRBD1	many	CASHRGRGLGNYGYTF	TGTGCTAGCCATAGGGGGCGGGGGCTCGGTAACTATGGCTACACCTTC
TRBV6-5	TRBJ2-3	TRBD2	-	CASSRGGQFAQYF	TGTGCCAGCAGTCGCGGGGGTCAGTTCGCGCAGTATTTT
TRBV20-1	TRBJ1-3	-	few	CSARDAGGTSGNTIYF	TGCAGTGCTAGAGATGCCGGGGGGACCTCTGGAAACACCATATATTTT
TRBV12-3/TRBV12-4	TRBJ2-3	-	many	CASSSGLLMGTDTQYF	TGTGCCAGCAGTTCGGGACTCCTAATGGGCACAGATACGCAGTATTTT
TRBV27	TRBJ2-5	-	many	CASSLRAGEETQYF	TGTGCCAGCAGTTTAAGGGCAGGGGAAGAGACCCAGTACTTC
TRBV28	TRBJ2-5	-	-	CASSPRGQSPETQYF	TGTGCCAGTTCCCCAAGGGGCCAGTCGCCGGAGACCCAGTACTTC
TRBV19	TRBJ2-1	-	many	CASSTTEYNEQFF	TGTGCCAGTAGTACGACAGAATACAATGAGCAGTTCTTC
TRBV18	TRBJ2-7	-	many	CASSPLVRPYEQYF	TGTGCCAGCTCACCATTAGTCAGACCCTACGAGCAGTACTTC